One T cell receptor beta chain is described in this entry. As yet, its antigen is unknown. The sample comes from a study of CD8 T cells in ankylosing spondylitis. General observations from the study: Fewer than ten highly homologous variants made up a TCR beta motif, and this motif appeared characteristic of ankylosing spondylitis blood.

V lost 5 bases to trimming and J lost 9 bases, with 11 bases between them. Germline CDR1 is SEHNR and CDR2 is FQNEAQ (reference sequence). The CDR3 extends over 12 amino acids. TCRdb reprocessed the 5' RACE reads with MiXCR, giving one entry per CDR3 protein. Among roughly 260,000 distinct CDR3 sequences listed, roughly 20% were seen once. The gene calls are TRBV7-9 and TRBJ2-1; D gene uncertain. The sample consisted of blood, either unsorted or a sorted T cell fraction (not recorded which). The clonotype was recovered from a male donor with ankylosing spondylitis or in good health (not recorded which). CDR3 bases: TGTGCCAGCAGCCTCCTCAACGGTGAGCAGTTCTTC. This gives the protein CASSLLNGEQFF.